These T cell receptor beta chains were read from a single sample in a study of T cell repertoires in cytomegalovirus infection. TCRdb passed the reads through MiXCR, listing each CDR3 protein once. The data hold fewer than 350,000 distinct CDR3 sequences, with 17% observed a single time. Specimen: PBMCs. The receptors stem from a human donor in good health (CMV status not recorded). Some clones in this sample may be carry-over from other donors' samples. The CDR3 runs from the conserved cysteine through the conserved F or W. The D gene is left open where the match is weak. The size of a clone is reported for some rows only, either as once, few or many, or as a class for expanded clones.

J gene | V gene | clone size | D gene | CDR3 DNA | CDR3 protein
TRBJ2-7 | TRBV20-1 | few | . | TGCAGTGCGCAGGATTCGATCTCCTACGAGCAGTACTTC | CSAQDSISYEQYF
TRBJ2-7 | TRBV12-3/TRBV12-4 | many | . | TGTGCCAGCAGTTTTGGGGAATCCTACGAGCAGTACTTC | CASSFGESYEQYF
TRBJ1-5 | TRBV7-2 | many | . | TGTGCCAGCAGCTTAGCGTCACCGGTGGACATACTTCATAGCAATCAGCCCCAGCATTTT | CASSLASPVDILHSNQPQHF
TRBJ1-2 | TRBV2 | . | . | TGTGCCAGCAGGACCCGTCGGGGGAACTATGGCTACACCTTC | CASRTRRGNYGYTF
TRBJ2-1 | TRBV6-2/TRBV6-3 | . | TRBD2 | TGTGCCAGCAGTTACTCGCAGGGAGGGTCCTACAATGAGCAGTTCTTC | CASSYSQGGSYNEQFF
TRBJ2-3 | TRBV7-6 | many | . | TGTGCCAGCAGCTTAGAGGGACACAACACAGATACGCAGTATTTT | CASSLEGHNTDTQYF
TRBJ2-5 | TRBV28 | many | TRBD2 | TGTGCCAGCGGTAGCGGGGGCAAAGAGACCCAGTACTTC | CASGSGGKETQYF
TRBJ2-5 | TRBV6-2/TRBV6-3 | . | . | TGTGCCAGCAGTTACGCGGAGACCCAGTACTTC | CASSYAETQYF
TRBJ2-7 | TRBV7-2 | many | TRBD1 | TGTGCCAGCAGCCCTCAGACAGGGGGCGACGACGAGCAGTACTTC | CASSPQTGGDDEQYF
TRBJ1-6 | TRBV7-2 | few | TRBD1 | TGTGCCAGCAGCCCGGGACAGCGGTCACCCCTCCACTTT | CASSPGQRSPLHF
TRBJ2-5 | TRBV5-4 | few | . | TGTGCCAGCAGCTTGGGACATATACAAGAGACCCAGTACTTC | CASSLGHIQETQYF
TRBJ1-2 | TRBV6-6 | few | TRBD1 | TGTGCCAGCACCAAACAGGGGCCCGACTTCGACTATGGCTACACCTTC | CASTKQGPDFDYGYTF
TRBJ2-3 | TRBV5-1 | . | TRBD2 | TGCGCCAGCAGCTTGGCCTTAGTTGACGGGGGGATCACAGATACGCAGTATTTT | CASSLALVDGGITDTQYF
TRBJ2-1 | TRBV7-8 | many | . | TGTGCCAGCAGCTTAATTAGGGGGGCGGGTAGGAATGAGCAGTTCTTC | CASSLIRGAGRNEQFF
TRBJ1-1 | TRBV12-3/TRBV12-4 | . | TRBD1 | TGTGCCAGCGCCGGGACAGGGGATACTGAAGCTTTCTTT | CASAGTGDTEAFF
TRBJ2-3 | TRBV7-2 | many | TRBD2 | TGTGCCAGCAGCCCTAGCGGAGCCACAGATACGCAGTATTTT | CASSPSGATDTQYF
TRBJ2-3 | TRBV28 | few | TRBD2 | TGTGCCAGCAGTCGGACTAGCGAGAACACAGATACGCAGTATTTT | CASSRTSENTDTQYF
TRBJ1-2 | TRBV28 | . | . | TGTGCCAGCAGTACAACAGGGCAGAACTATGGCTACACCTTC | CASSTTGQNYGYTF
TRBJ2-2 | TRBV3-1 | . | TRBD2 | TGTGCCAGCAGCCAAGGCCGGTCTAGCGGGGGACGGACCGGGGAGCTGTTTTTT | CASSQGRSSGGRTGELFF